Listed below are T cell receptor beta chains from one sample, sequenced in a study of shared clonotypes between healthy human individuals. Data came from immunoSEQ multiplex PCR; TCRdb stores just in-frame clones and leaves some out. The table has a few million clones, about 92% seen once. Sequenced sample: naive CD4+ T cells sorted from blood. These receptors were taken from a man aged 18 to 35 in good health. Each CDR3 is given with its conserved first and last residue. D genes are given only for firm matches. The size of a clone is reported for some rows only, either as once, few or many, or as a class for expanded clones.

>TRBV5-5|.|.|TRBJ2-5
TGTGCCAGCAGCAACCATCCGACAGGCTCCCAAGAGACCCAGTACTTC
CASSNHPTGSQETQYF
>TRBV6-1|.|.|TRBJ2-5
TGTGCCAGCAGAAGACTCGGGACGGGTGCGGAGACCCAGTACTTC
CASRRLGTGAETQYF
>TRBV7-2|.|.|TRBJ2-3
TGTGCCAGCAGCTTAGTGGCATTCACAGATACGCAGTATTTT
CASSLVAFTDTQYF
>TRBV6-1|.|.|TRBJ1-4
TGTGCCAGCAGTGAATCGCCAGGGTGGAGTGAAAAACTGTTTTTT
CASSESPGWSEKLFF
>TRBV19|.|TRBD1|TRBJ1-2
TGTGCCAGTAGACCCCAGGGGGCTAACTATGGCTACACCTTC
CASRPQGANYGYTF
>TRBV10-3|once|.|TRBJ2-2
TGTGCCATCAGTGAGTTTAGGGTCCCTACCATGCCCGGGGAGCTGTTTTTT
CAISEFRVPTMPGELFF
>TRBV9|.|TRBD1|TRBJ1-2
TGTGCCAGCAGCGTCTGGGGACAGAACTATGGCTACACCTTC
CASSVWGQNYGYTF
>TRBV7-2|.|.|TRBJ1-5
TGTGCCAGCAGCTTGTACGCAGGGTCCAATCAGCCCCAGCATTTT
CASSLYAGSNQPQHF
>TRBV10-3|.|.|TRBJ2-3
TGTGCCATCAGTGTCGAGTCCAGAGATACGCAGTATTTT
CAISVESRDTQYF
>TRBV5-1|.|TRBD2|TRBJ2-3
TGCGCCAGCACCCCGCTGGGACTAGCGAGGGGGGTAGATACGCAGTATTTT
CASTPLGLARGVDTQYF
>TRBV12-5|.|.|TRBJ2-2
TGTGCTAGTGGTTTGGAGAACACCGGGGAGCTGTTTTTT
CASGLENTGELFF
>TRBV11-2|.|.|TRBJ2-7
TGTGCCAGCAGTTTGAATCCCTACGAGCAGTACTTC
CASSLNPYEQYF
>TRBV6-1|.|TRBD1|TRBJ1-4
TGTGCCAGCAGTGAAGGGAGGACAGGGATTCGAAAACTGTTTTTT
CASSEGRTGIRKLFF
>TRBV29-1|.|.|TRBJ2-5
TGCAGCGTCGACCAAGAGACCCAGTACTTC
CSVDQETQYF
>TRBV11-2|.|.|TRBJ2-6
TGTGCCAGCAGCGGTTCTACGGTCTCTGGGGCCAACGTCCTGACTTTC
CASSGSTVSGANVLTF
>TRBV7-9|.|TRBD1|TRBJ2-3
TGTGCCAGCAGCTCCCCTAGAGGGACAGGGGGCCTGGGCACAGATACGCAGTATTTT
CASSSPRGTGGLGTDTQYF
>TRBV1|.|.|TRBJ1-2
TGCACGCGGGCGAGAAACTATGGCTACACCTTC
CTRARNYGYTF
>TRBV15|.|TRBD2|TRBJ2-7
TGTGCCACCAGCAAAGGACTAGCGGGGGGTCCCGAGCAGTACTTC
CATSKGLAGGPEQYF
>TRBV6-7|once|TRBD1|TRBJ2-7
TGTGCCAGCAGGGTCGACAGGGAAGGGCCCGAGCAGTACTTC
CASRVDREGPEQYF
>TRBV5-1|once|TRBD1|TRBJ2-7
TGCGCCAGCAGCGTGGACAGGGAGGAAGGCGAGCAGTACTTC
CASSVDREEGEQYF